The following is a TCR beta chain sequence with its context. This entry is derived from a study of sequential checkpoint blockade in melanoma. Across the study: First-line arms were nivolumab then ipilimumab, or the reverse, randomized 1:1.

Treatment given: randomized to nivolumab then ipilimumab (arm A) or the reverse (arm B). Live CD3+CD8+ CD19− CD56− cells were sorted from PBMCs. The V gene's germline CDR1 is LGHNA and CDR2 YNFKEQ. V was pared by 4 bases and J by 4 bases, with 11 bases between. This CDR3 spans 14 amino acids. Using immunoSEQ multiplex PCR, the repertoire was profiled, and TCRdb retains in-frame clones only, with some absent. The sample holds about 18,000 clones, 56% seen once. The V call is TRBV4-2, the J call TRBJ2-1; D remains ambiguous. The TCR sequence derives from a human donor with melanoma. Sequencing used CD8+ T cells sorted from blood (inferred from file names), obtained from a patient given nivolumab and ipilimumab in sequence. The CDR3 DNA reads TGTGCCAGCAGCCCGGGTGGATCATACAATGAGCAGTTCTTC. It yields the protein CASSPGGSYNEQFF.